This T cell receptor (beta chain) is drawn from a study of human T cells and chemical hapten exposure. The overall study: Variation in per-sample TCR yields came mainly from small pooled library volume differences. Findings and caveats of the study: There was no change with DPC sensitization in TCRs above 1 in 1000 frequency.

Time point given: healthy volunteer bleed at 6 weeks. Whole blood, unfractionated, served as the material for total RNA extraction. This clonotype has a count of ten or more. The antigen is undetermined. Unique molecular identifiers were attached to individual cDNA molecules within the library. Study processing details: A per-sample median of around 100,000 TCRs was observed, with counts ranging from roughly 20,000 to 690,600. Via MiXCR, TCRdb re-called the RACE reads, giving one row per CDR3 protein. TCRdb assigned the V and J calls; the authors' analysis was not used. This table has 35,000 to 55,000 distinct CDR3 sequences, roughly 3.5% appearing once. The germline V gene has CDR1 MNHNS and CDR2 SASEGT. V was clipped by 7 bases and J by 0 bases, with 9 bases between them. CDR3 length: 14 amino acids.

The sequenced sample consisted of whole blood. The chain uses TRBV6-1 and TRBJ2-2, with D unclear. The clonotype was recovered from a human donor in good health. Some clones in this sample may be carry-over from other donors' samples. DNA of the CDR3: TGTGCCAGCAAGGGCAAAACGAACACCGGGGAGCTGTTTTTT. Translating gives CASKGKTNTGELFF.